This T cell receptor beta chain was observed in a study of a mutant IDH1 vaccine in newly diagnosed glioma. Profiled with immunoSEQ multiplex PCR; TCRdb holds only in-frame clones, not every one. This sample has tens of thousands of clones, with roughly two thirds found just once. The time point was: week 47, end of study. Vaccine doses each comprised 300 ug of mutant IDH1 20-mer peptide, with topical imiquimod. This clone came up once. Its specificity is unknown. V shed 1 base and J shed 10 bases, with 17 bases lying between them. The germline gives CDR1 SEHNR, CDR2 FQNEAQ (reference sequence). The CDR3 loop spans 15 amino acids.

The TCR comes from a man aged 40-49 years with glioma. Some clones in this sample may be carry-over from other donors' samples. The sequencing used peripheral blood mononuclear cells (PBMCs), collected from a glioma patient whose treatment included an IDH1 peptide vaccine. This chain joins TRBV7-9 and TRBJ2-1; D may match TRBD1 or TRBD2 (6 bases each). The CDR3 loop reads CASSLERVGTSEQFF. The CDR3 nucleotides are TGTGCCAGCAGCTTAGAGCGGGTGGGGACATCGGAGCAGTTCTTC.